The 29 T cell receptor beta chains given below trace back to one sample, sequenced in a study of T cell clonotyping in hematopoietic cell transplantation. Clones were sequenced by immunoSEQ multiplex PCR, and TCRdb holds only the in-frame ones, with some missing. The sample holds around 13,000 clones, approximately 80% seen once. Time point defined: recipient sample about 28 days before transplant, after cytoreduction. Sequencing used peripheral blood mononuclear cells, obtained before stem cell transplant. These receptors were obtained from a man aged 60-69 years with acute myeloid leukemia. Some clones in this sample may be carry-over from other donors' samples.

The chain combines TRBV6-5 with TRBJ2-2; tentatively, D is TRBD2 (5 bases). This CDR3 has 12 residues. V shed 4 bases and J shed 6 bases, with 6 bases lying between them. The germline CDR1 and CDR2 sequences are MNHEY and SVGAGI. CDR3 amino acids: CASSWGAGELFF. CDR3 DNA: TGTGCCAGCAGTTGGGGAGCCGGGGAGCTGTTTTTT.

This chain uses TRBV7-3 with TRBJ1-2; no definite D call. V was shortened by 2 bases and J by 7 bases, with 14 bases between the two germline ends. Germline V gene data show CDR1 as SGHTA and CDR2 as FQGTGA. This CDR3 is built from 14 residues. CDR3 nucleotide sequence: TGTGCCAGCAGCTTAGTTGGGGATCCGTCTGGCTACACCTTC. Its protein is CASSLVGDPSGYTF.

V gene TRBV7-6 combines with J gene TRBJ2-7; D may match TRBD1 or TRBD2 (5 bases each). The V and J ends lost 4 bases and 0 bases respectively, with 13 bases between them. The CDR3 consists of 15 residues. Germline lookup yields CDR1 SGHVS and CDR2 FNYEAQ. DNA for the CDR3: TGTGCCAGCAGCTACCTCGGGGCCTCCTCCTACGAGCAGTACTTC. It is translated as CASSYLGASSYEQYF.

The genes are TRBV7-2 and TRBJ1-4; the D gene is possibly TRBD1 (6 bases). Germline V gives CDR1 SGHTA, CDR2 FQGNSA. CDR3 length equals 16 residues. V was clipped by 6 bases and J by 8 bases, with 22 bases between them. The CDR3 nucleotides are TGTGCCAGCAGTAGGGACATCCGGGCTAGGGGGGAAAAACTGTTTTTT. Protein sequence: CASSRDIRARGEKLFF. Filled out from reference TRBV7-2 and TRBJ1-4, the complete variable domain reads GAGVSQSPSNKVTEKGKDVELRCDPISGHTALYWYRQSLGQGLEFLIYFQGNSAPDKSGLPSDRFSAERTGGSVSTLTIQRTQQEDSAVYLCASSRDIRARGEKLFFGSGTQLSVL.

The V call is TRBV9, the J call TRBJ2-7, with D unclear. The CDR3 has 14 residues. Trimming removed 3 bases at V and 8 bases at J, with 18 bases between. CDR1 is SGDLS, CDR2 YYNGEE, per germline. The CDR3 region has the DNA TGTGCCAGCAGCGCCACATCGGATGGCCTACAGCAGTACTTC. Its protein product is CASSATSDGLQQYF. The full variable domain, rest sourced from reference TRBV9 and TRBJ2-7, is DSGVTQTPKHLITATGQRVTLRCSPRSGDLSVYWYQQSLDQGLQFLIQYYNGEERAKGNILERFSAQQFPDLHSELNLSSLELGDSALYFCASSATSDGLQQYFGPGTRLTVT.

The chain is built from TRBV2 and TRBJ2-5; D unclear. CDR1 and CDR2 (germline): SNHLY, FYNNEI. V was cut by 9 bases and J by 2 bases, with 13 bases left in between. The CDR3 has 13 residues. CDR3 in DNA: TGTGCCAGTTCCCCCCGGCGGCAAGAGACCCAGTACTTC. Protein sequence: CASSPRRQETQYF. Filled out from reference TRBV2 and TRBJ2-5, the complete variable domain reads EPEVTQTPSHQVTQMGQEVILRCVPISNHLYFYWYRQILGQKVEFLVSFYNNEISEKSEIFDDQFSVERPDGSNFTLKIRSTKLEDSAMYFCASSPRRQETQYFGPGTRLLVL.

This chain joins TRBV2 and TRBJ1-1; tentative D call: TRBD1 (6 bases). Germline V gives CDR1 SNHLY, CDR2 FYNNEI. Trimming pared 6 bases from V and 0 bases from J, leaving 17 bases between. The CDR3 is 16 residues long. The DNA of the CDR3 is TGTGCCAGCAGGACACAGGGTATGTCAGTGAACACTGAAGCTTTCTTT. This translates into CASRTQGMSVNTEAFF.

This clone was counted between two and nine times. The CDR3 region is CASGPQRLNTIYF. CDR3 coding DNA: TGTGCCAGCGGGCCCCAGCGACTAAACACCATATATTTT. V usage is TRBV2 and J usage is TRBJ1-3; no clear D. Germline assignment: CDR1 SNHLY and CDR2 FYNNEI. The CDR3 runs to 13 residues. Trimming shortened V by 8 bases and J by 6 bases, and 14 bases separated the two germline ends.

This clone was detected once. The chain has TRBV10-3 and TRBJ2-5, with 10 bases fitting TRBD2. This CDR3 is built from 17 residues. V dropped 3 bases and J dropped 2; count of bases not matched to a gene: 9. Germline V gene data show CDR1 as ENHRY and CDR2 as SYGVKD. The CDR3: CAISDPASGGRQETQYF. The CDR3 coding sequence is TGTGCCATCAGTGACCCCGCTAGCGGGGGACGGCAAGAGACCCAGTACTTC.

This chain connects TRBV9 to TRBJ1-1, with a tentative D call TRBD1 (6 bases). Per the germline V gene, CDR1 is SGDLS and CDR2 is YYNGEE. Deletions cut 4 bases from V and 1 base from J, with 17 bases between. This CDR3 spans 16 amino acids. The CDR3 DNA follows: TGTGCCAGCAGCTTGGGACACCAAAAGAGGAACACTGAAGCTTTCTTT. It specifies CASSLGHQKRNTEAFF.

This clone was detected only once. The chain combines TRBV2 with TRBJ2-2; TRBD2 agrees at 10 bases. Unmatched junction bases numbered 9, after V lost 6 bases and J lost 2 bases. The germline CDR1 and CDR2 sequences are SNHLY and FYNNEI. The CDR3 covers 17 residues. CDR3 nucleotide sequence: TGTGCCAGCAGGGTGCAGCGGGGGGGCATAAACACCGGGGAGCTGTTTTTT. Translation gives CASRVQRGGINTGELFF.

The chain is built from TRBV7-2 and TRBJ1-2; TRBD1 agrees at 11 bases. This CDR3 region has 15 residues. Trimming cost V 5 bases and J 2 bases; bases outside gene matches: 4. Looked up from germline, CDR1 is SGHTA and CDR2 is FQGNSA. The CDR3 bases are TGTGCCAGCAGCCCCCGGGACAGGGGGAACTATGGCTACACCTTC. Translating it yields CASSPRDRGNYGYTF.

This clone was recorded only once. The chain joins TRBV11-3 to TRBJ2-3; D gene ambiguous. Germline V lookup: CDR1 SGHNT, CDR2 YENEEA. Trimming removed 2 bases from V and 0 bases from J, with 6 bases in between. CDR3 size: 14 residues. The CDR3: CASSLSASTDTQYF. The CDR3 DNA sequence: TGTGCCAGCAGCTTAAGTGCGAGCACAGATACGCAGTATTTT.

The chain links TRBV6-5 to TRBJ1-5; 8 bases line up with TRBD1. Germline values: CDR1 MNHEY, CDR2 SVGAGI. The J segment lost 6 bases and the V segment lost 2 bases, leaving 6 bases of the junction unmatched. CDR3 size: 15 residues. DNA for the CDR3: TGTGCCAGCAGTTACCTTGGACAGGGTGGTCAGCCCCAGCATTTT. This encodes CASSYLGQGGQPQHF.

This chain connects TRBV2 to TRBJ2-1; 7 nucleotides agree with TRBD1. Germline CDR1 reads SNHLY; CDR2 reads FYNNEI. The junction had 4 bases not matched to a gene; V was cut back by 1 base and J by 1 base. This CDR3 spans 16 amino acids. The CDR3 sequence: CASSEGGRGSYNEQFF. For the CDR3, the DNA is TGTGCCAGCAGTGAAGGGGGCAGGGGGTCCTACAATGAGCAGTTCTTC.

V and J are TRBV27 and TRBJ1-2; TRBD1 matches 9 bases. Trimming cost V 6 bases and J 5 bases; bases outside gene matches: 7. CDR1 MNHEY and CDR2 SMNVEV come from the germline V gene (reference sequence). The CDR3 runs 14 residues. CDR3 loop: CASSKQGAPYGYTF. The CDR3 coding sequence is TGTGCCAGCAGCAAACAGGGGGCGCCTTATGGCTACACCTTC.

This chain joins TRBV5-1 and TRBJ2-3, with 7 bases aligning to TRBD2. V trimming: 2 bases; J trimming: 4 bases; junction bases outside the gene matches: 4. CDR1 SGHRS and CDR2 YFSETQ come from the germline V gene. This CDR3 has 14 amino acids. In DNA, the CDR3 is TGCGCCAGCAGCTTAGGACTAGTAGCAGATACGCAGTATTTT. This codes for CASSLGLVADTQYF. The variable domain in full, with the rest retrieved from reference TRBV5-1 and TRBJ2-3, is KAGVTQTPRYLIKTRGQQVTLSCSPISGHRSVSWYQQTPGQGLQFLFEYFSETQRNKGNFPGRFSGRQFSNSRSEMNVSTLELGDSALYLCASSLGLVADTQYFGPGTRLTVL.

This sequence joins TRBV4-3 and TRBJ1-6; no firm D call. Trimming pared 0 bases from V and 0 bases from J, leaving 12 bases between. CDR1 is LGHNA and CDR2 is YSLEER in the germline V gene. The CDR3 is 18 residues long. The CDR3 nucleotides are TGCGCCAGCAGCCAAGAGGGTCAGCTGAGCTCCTATAATTCACCCCTCCACTTT. Translated: CASSQEGQLSSYNSPLHF.

V and J are TRBV6-1 and TRBJ1-5; TRBD1 is a possible D gene (5 bases). Trimming shortened V by 2 bases and J by 2 bases, and 10 bases separated the two germline ends. Germline V gene lookup returns CDR1 MNHNS and CDR2 SASEGT. This CDR3 is 15 amino acids long. CDR3 amino acids: CASSEQGGGNQPQHF. In DNA, the CDR3 is TGTGCCAGCAGTGAACAGGGCGGGGGCAATCAGCCCCAGCATTTT.

The chain carries TRBV6-6 and TRBJ1-1, with TRBD1 matching 9 bases. From germline, CDR1 is MNHNY and CDR2 SVGAGI (reference sequence). V was clipped by 6 bases and J by 3 bases; unmatched bases: 8. This CDR3 comprises 15 residues. In nucleotides, the CDR3 is TGTGCCAGCAGGCTAGGGGACAGGGTTGACACTGAAGCTTTCTTT. Translating gives CASRLGDRVDTEAFF.

The CDR3 here is CASLNWAFSGNTIYF. CDR3 sequence (DNA): TGTGCCAGCCTAAACTGGGCCTTCTCTGGAAACACCATATATTTT. J is TRBJ1-3 and V is TRBV19; D ambiguous. This CDR3 has 15 amino acids. Germline loops: CDR1 LNHDA, CDR2 SQIVND (reference sequence). Trimming shortened V by 9 bases and J by 0 bases, and 15 bases separated the two germline ends.

The rearrangement uses TRBV25-1 and TRBJ1-5, with a tentative D call TRBD1 (5 bases). V lost 6 bases and J lost 7, with 16 bases in between. The CDR3 is 14 amino acids. Germline assignment: CDR1 MGHDK and CDR2 SYGVNS. CDR3 protein: CASSPSGRGQPQHF. Written as DNA, the CDR3 is TGTGCCAGCAGCCCCTCGGGGAGGGGACAGCCCCAGCATTTT.

The chain recombines TRBV4-3 with TRBJ2-1; D may be TRBD1 or TRBD2 (5 bases each). Germline V gene data show CDR1 as LGHNA and CDR2 as YSLEER. The CDR3 has 15 residues. V was pared by 1 base and J by 2 bases, with 9 bases between. CDR3 protein: CASSQGDRTYNEQFF. The DNA of the CDR3 is TGCGCCAGCAGCCAAGGGGACCGAACCTACAATGAGCAGTTCTTC.

This chain links TRBV2 with TRBJ1-2; 12 bases agree with TRBD1. J lost 7 bases, V lost 4 bases, and 13 bases had no gene match. The length of the CDR3 is 17 residues. Per germline, CDR1 SNHLY and CDR2 FYNNEI. As DNA, the CDR3 is TGTGCCAGCAGTGTGAGCGGGACAGGGGGCGGGTTTGTTGGCTACACCTTC. Translation gives CASSVSGTGGGFVGYTF.

This chain links TRBV2 with TRBJ2-3; D possibly uses TRBD1 or TRBD2 (6 bases each). There are 15 residues in the CDR3. V was trimmed by 5 bases and J by 4 bases, leaving 16 bases between them. CDR1 SNHLY and CDR2 FYNNEI come from the germline V gene. In nucleotides, the CDR3 is TGTGCCAGCAGTCTACAGGGAGGTGGTGCAGATACGCAGTATTTT. Its translation: CASSLQGGGADTQYF.

This clone has just one count. This CDR3 is CASGLRGNYGYTF. The DNA of the CDR3 is TGTGCCAGTGGCCTACGGGGGAACTATGGCTACACCTTC. The rearrangement joins TRBV19 to TRBJ1-2; D might be TRBD1 (5 bases). Trimming stripped 8 bases from V and 2 bases from J, with 12 bases between. There are 13 residues in the CDR3. Germline-derived CDR1 and CDR2 are LNHDA and SQIVND (reference sequence).

This clone was seen only a few times. The CDR3 bases are TGTGCCATCAGTGCAGCGGGGGGATGGCAAGAGACCCAGTACTTC. It specifies CAISAAGGWQETQYF. The rearrangement links TRBV10-3 to TRBJ2-5; 9 bases match TRBD2. This CDR3 spans 15 amino acids. CDR1 and CDR2 from the germline V gene are ENHRY and SYGVKD. V lost 4 bases to trimming and J lost 2 bases; unmatched junction nucleotides: 5.

The rearrangement joins TRBV7-9 to TRBJ1-5; D might be TRBD1 (5 bases). Trimming took off 4 bases at V and 0 bases at J, with 13 bases between the two ends. CDR1 and CDR2 (germline): SEHNR, FQNEAQ (reference sequence). This CDR3 region has 16 residues. The CDR3 region has the DNA TGTGCCAGCAGCTCCTCCTGGGGGGGTAGCAATCAGCCCCAGCATTTT. This codes for CASSSSWGGSNQPQHF.

The chain couples TRBV5-4 to TRBJ1-2; possible D gene TRBD1, 5 bases. CDR3 length: 13 amino acids. V lost 4 bases, J lost 4 bases, and 11 bases lay in between. The germline CDR1 and CDR2 sequences are SGHNT and YYREEE (reference sequence). The CDR3 DNA reads TGTGCCAGCAGCCCCCCAGGGCTCTATGGCTACACCTTC. This sequence encodes CASSPPGLYGYTF.